The subject of this entry is one TCR beta chain. Trimming at V came to 4 bases and at J to 8 bases, leaving 8 bases not matched to a gene. Germline CDR1 SGHRS, CDR2 YFSETQ. There are 14 residues in the CDR3. The entry originates in a study of blood T cell repertoires in COVID-19. Study as a whole: PBMCs, B-cell-depleted T cells, or T cells provided the cDNA or gDNA that made up the material.

Per the study methods: Estimation of nucleated cell counts relied on the amplification of reference gene primers. Measured with immunoSEQ multiplex PCR; TCRdb has only the in-frame clones, and not every one. The V and J calls and clone size are taken from that table; D and trimming were inferred from the DNA. Altogether approximately 400,000 clones are present, around 88% being singletons, with the ten largest covering roughly 12%. The chain joins TRBV5-1 to TRBJ1-2; 10 nucleotides align to TRBD1. The sequencing input was peripheral blood. This clonotype was obtained from a woman aged 50 to 65 with COVID-19, enrolled during active disease. CDR3 loop: CASSQGQGVSGYTF. In nucleotides, the CDR3 is TGCGCCAGCAGCCAAGGACAGGGGGTGTCCGGCTACACCTTC.